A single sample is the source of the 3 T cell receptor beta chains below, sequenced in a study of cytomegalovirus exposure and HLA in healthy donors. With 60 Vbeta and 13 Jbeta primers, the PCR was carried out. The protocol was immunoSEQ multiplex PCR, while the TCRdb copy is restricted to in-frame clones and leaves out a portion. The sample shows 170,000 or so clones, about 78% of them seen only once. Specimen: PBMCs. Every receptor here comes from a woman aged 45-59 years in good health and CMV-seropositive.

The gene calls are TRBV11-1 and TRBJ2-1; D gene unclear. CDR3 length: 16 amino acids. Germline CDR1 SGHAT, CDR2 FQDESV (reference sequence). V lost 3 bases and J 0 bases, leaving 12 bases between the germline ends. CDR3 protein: CASSFEELSSYNEQFF. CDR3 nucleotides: TGTGCCAGCAGCTTTGAGGAACTTTCCTCCTACAATGAGCAGTTCTTC.

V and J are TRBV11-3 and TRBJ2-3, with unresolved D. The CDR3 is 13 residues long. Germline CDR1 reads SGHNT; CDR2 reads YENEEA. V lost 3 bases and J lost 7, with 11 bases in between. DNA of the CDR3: TGTGCCAGCAGCTTGTGTGTGAGTTATACGCAGTATTTT. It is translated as CASSLCVSYTQYF.

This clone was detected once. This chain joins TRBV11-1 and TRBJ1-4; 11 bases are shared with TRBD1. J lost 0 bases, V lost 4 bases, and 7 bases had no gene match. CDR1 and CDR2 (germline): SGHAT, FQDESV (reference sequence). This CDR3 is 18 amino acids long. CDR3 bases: TGTGCCAGCAGCTCCGCCGGGACAGGGGGTGCAACTAATGAAAAACTGTTTTTT. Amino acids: CASSSAGTGGATNEKLFF.